These 22 T cell receptor beta chains came from one sample sequenced in a study of blood T cell repertoires in COVID-19 (dated by TCRdb to about 2020). Preparation of the library involved the immunoSEQ multiplex PCR assay. TCRdb holds this immuneACCESS table with in-frame rearrangements only. Some clones are missing; in checked studies, unresolved V genes explain under half, and the rest has no known cause. The sample table records 350,000 to 450,000 clones; about 89% of these occur just once. The top ten hold roughly 0.86% of the sample. The specimen sequenced was PBMCs or T cells enriched from blood (not recorded which). The receptors stem from a woman between 40 and 50 years old who had been exposed to COVID-19.

This clone occurred once. J is TRBJ2-1 and V is TRBV9; 14 bases map to TRBD2. The CDR3 is made up of 16 amino acids. The junction had 10 bases not matched to a gene; V was cut back by 4 bases and J by 10 bases. Germline loops: CDR1 SGDLS, CDR2 YYNGEE. The CDR3 DNA reads as TGTGCCAGCAGCACTGGGACTAGCGGGGGAACCAGCGAGCAGTTCTTC. Protein: CASSTGTSGGTSEQFF.

The CDR3 DNA sequence: TGTGCCAGCAGCTTATATTACTCGGTCCCGACGGCAGGCCCGAACACCGGGGAGCTGTTTTTT. Protein sequence: CASSLYYSVPTAGPNTGELFF. The genes are TRBV7-3 and TRBJ2-2; no clear D gene. Trimming cost V 2 bases and J 0 bases, with 25 bases left between them. The germline V gene encodes CDR1 SGHTA and CDR2 FQGTGA. The CDR3 has 21 amino acids. Complete variable domain (other parts from reference TRBV7-3 and TRBJ2-2): GAGVSQTPSNKVTEKGKYVELRCDPISGHTALYWYRQSLGQGPEFLIYFQGTGAADDSGLPNDRFFAVRPEGSVSTLKIQRTERGDSAVYLCASSLYYSVPTAGPNTGELFFGEGSRLTVL.

This chain connects TRBV18 to TRBJ2-7, with 9 bases aligning to TRBD1. The V gene end was trimmed by 6 bases and the J gene end by 5 bases; junction bases not matched to a gene: 11. Germline-derived CDR1 and CDR2 are KGHSH and LQKENI. This CDR3 has 15 residues. CDR3 sequence reads: CASSRTGTGSDEQYF. In nucleotides, the CDR3 is TGTGCCAGCTCCAGAACCGGGACAGGGAGCGACGAGCAGTACTTC.

This clone was observed a handful of times. V gene TRBV7-3 combines with J gene TRBJ1-1; D might be TRBD1 (6 bases). The germline V gene encodes CDR1 SGHTA and CDR2 FQGTGA. This CDR3 region has 14 residues. V shed 3 bases and J shed 2 bases, with 10 bases lying between them. CDR3: CASSFGGGNTEAFF. CDR3 nucleotides: TGTGCCAGCAGCTTTGGGGGCGGTAACACTGAAGCTTTCTTT.

The chain couples TRBV27 to TRBJ1-2; D is perhaps TRBD1 (5 bases). CDR1 and CDR2 (germline): MNHEY, SMNVEV (reference sequence). V was trimmed by 10 bases and J by 8 bases, leaving 20 bases between them. CDR3 length: 13 residues. This CDR3 is CATRRPGGDGYTF. The CDR3 nucleotides read TGTGCCACCAGAAGACCCGGGGGGGACGGCTACACCTTC.

This chain links TRBV30 with TRBJ2-3; D possibly corresponds to TRBD2 (5 bases). The germline V gene has CDR1 GTSNPN and CDR2 SVGIG (reference sequence). Trimming removed 2 bases from V and 2 bases from J, with 8 bases in between. The CDR3 runs 13 residues. The chain's CDR3 is CAWSPGFTDTQYF. DNA for the CDR3: TGTGCCTGGAGTCCGGGATTCACAGATACGCAGTATTTT.

The CDR3 region is CASSRPGQGTGELFF. The DNA of the CDR3 is TGTGCCAGCAGCCGTCCGGGACAGGGGACCGGGGAGCTGTTTTTT. The chain uses TRBV2 and TRBJ2-2; 10 bases are a match to TRBD1. Germline V gives CDR1 SNHLY, CDR2 FYNNEI. There are 15 residues in the CDR3. Germline trimming cut 6 bases from V and 5 bases from J; bases unmatched to any gene: 6.

The chain joins TRBV12-5 to TRBJ1-2; D is perhaps TRBD1 (6 bases). Germline V gene sequence: CDR1 LGHNT, CDR2 FRNRAP. The CDR3 contains 13 residues. V was clipped by 6 bases and J by 8 bases, with 16 bases between them. The CDR3 is CASGPGQMGGYTF. The CDR3 bases are TGTGCTAGTGGACCAGGACAGATGGGCGGCTACACCTTC.

This clone was detected once. This chain links TRBV5-1 with TRBJ1-5; tentative D call: TRBD1 (5 bases). Looked up from germline, CDR1 is SGHRS and CDR2 is YFSETQ. V was trimmed by 0 bases and J by 3 bases, leaving 10 bases between them. There are 15 residues in the CDR3. The CDR3 region has the DNA TGCGCCAGCAGCTTGGGCGGAGGGGTCAATCAGCCCCAGCATTTT. Translated: CASSLGGGVNQPQHF. The full variable domain, completed using reference TRBV5-1 and TRBJ1-5, is KAGVTQTPRYLIKTRGQQVTLSCSPISGHRSVSWYQQTPGQGLQFLFEYFSETQRNKGNFPGRFSGRQFSNSRSEMNVSTLELGDSALYLCASSLGGGVNQPQHFGDGTRLSIL.

The gene calls are TRBV29-1 and TRBJ2-1; no reliable D call. V lost 0 bases and J lost 8, with 5 bases in between. The CDR3 runs 11 residues. CDR1 and CDR2 from the germline V gene are SQVTM and ANQGSEA. CDR3 protein: CSVEDLDEQFF. DNA for the CDR3: TGCAGCGTTGAAGATTTAGATGAGCAGTTCTTC.

The J gene is TRBJ1-2, the V gene TRBV18, with D possibly being TRBD1 (5 bases). Germline V gene data show CDR1 as KGHSH and CDR2 as LQKENI. Between the trimmed V and J ends, which lost 4 bases and 4 bases, there was a span of 19 bases. The CDR3 spans 16 residues. The CDR3 coding sequence is TGTGCCAGCTCACGTAACGGGAGAGGGGATGGCTATGGCTACACCTTC. Translation gives CASSRNGRGDGYGYTF.

The V call is TRBV6-5, the J call TRBJ1-2, with D perhaps matching TRBD1 (5 bases). The CDR3 runs to 16 residues. Trimming removed 2 bases from V and 2 bases from J, with 15 bases in between. Per germline, CDR1 MNHEY and CDR2 SVGAGI. The CDR3 region has the DNA TGTGCCAGCAGTTACGGTTTGGGCCAGGGCAACTATGGCTACACCTTC. As protein: CASSYGLGQGNYGYTF.

This chain links TRBV28 with TRBJ1-5; 8 bases are a match to TRBD1. The CDR3 loop spans 18 amino acids. V gave up 6 bases and J gave up 2 bases; unmatched junction bases: 15. Germline V CDR1 and CDR2: MDHEN, SYDVKM. The CDR3 coding sequence is TGTGCCAGCAGCCCCGGGGGCACAGGGGGAATGGGCAATCAGCCCCAGCATTTT. Its protein product is CASSPGGTGGMGNQPQHF.

J is TRBJ1-6 and V is TRBV4-1; D is undetermined. The V end was cut by 5 bases, the J end by 7 bases, with 6 bases between. The CDR3 runs to 12 residues. Germline CDR1 and CDR2: MGHRA and YSYEKL. CDR3 nucleotide sequence: TGCGCCAGCAGCACACAGAATTCACCCCTCCACTTT. It encodes CASSTQNSPLHF.

On this clone: The sample has other DNA sequences that encode this CDR3 too. The CDR3 DNA is TGTGCCAGCAGCTTAGTGGCAGAGAACACTGAAGCTTTCTTT. Protein: CASSLVAENTEAFF. The chain recombines TRBV7-9 with TRBJ1-1, with D uncertain. V lost 1 base, J lost 1 base, and 7 bases lay in between. Looked up from germline, CDR1 is SEHNR and CDR2 is FQNEAQ (reference sequence). The CDR3 has 14 amino acids. The variable domain in full, with the rest retrieved from reference TRBV7-9 and TRBJ1-1, is DTGVSQNPRHKITKRGQNVTFRCDPISEHNRLYWYRQTLGQGPEFLTYFQNEAQLEKSRLLSDRFSAERPKGSFSTLEIQRTEQGDSAMYLCASSLVAENTEAFFGQGTRLTVV.

The rearrangement joins TRBV13 to TRBJ2-2; tentative D call: TRBD2 (6 bases). The V end lost 5 bases, the J end lost 4 bases, and 17 bases lay between the germline ends. The CDR3 runs 16 residues. Germline V lookup: CDR1 PRHDT, CDR2 FYEKMQ (reference sequence). CDR3 sequence: CASSPLAASTTGELFF. The CDR3 DNA is TGTGCCAGCAGCCCACTAGCCGCCAGTACCACCGGGGAGCTGTTTTTT. The variable domain in full, completed from reference TRBV13 and TRBJ2-2, reads AAGVIQSPRHLIKEKRETATLKCYPIPRHDTVYWYQQGPGQDPQFLISFYEKMQSDKGSIPDRFSAQQFSDYHSELNMSSLELGDSALYFCASSPLAASTTGELFFGEGSRLTVL.

This clone was detected only a few times. This chain uses TRBV19 with TRBJ2-7; D uncertain. Per germline, CDR1 LNHDA and CDR2 SQIVND (reference sequence). Trimming shortened V by 4 bases and J by 0 bases, and 10 bases separated the two germline ends. The CDR3 spans 14 residues. CDR3 protein: CASSKAGHSYEQYF. The CDR3 nucleotides are TGTGCCAGTAGTAAGGCAGGCCACTCCTACGAGCAGTACTTC.

The genes are TRBV30 and TRBJ2-4; D is uncertain. This CDR3 has 13 residues. CDR1 and CDR2 (germline): GTSNPN, SVGIG (reference sequence). The ends were cut back, 3 bases at V and 4 bases at J, with 10 bases in the middle. DNA of the CDR3: TGTGCCTGGAGGGGCAAGCCGAAAAACATTCAGTACTTC. It specifies CAWRGKPKNIQYF.

The chain uses TRBV3-1 (or the pseudogene TRBV3-2) and TRBJ1-2, with D perhaps TRBD1 (6 bases). The germline V gene encodes CDR1 LGHDT and CDR2 YNNKEL (reference sequence). V lost 4 bases, J lost 4 bases, and 13 bases lay in between. The CDR3 covers 14 residues. The CDR3 protein is CASSLGGGIYGYTF. The DNA of the CDR3 is TGTGCCAGCAGCCTGGGAGGGGGAATCTATGGCTACACCTTC.

The rearrangement uses TRBV28 and TRBJ2-2; TRBD1 agrees at 8 bases. V was clipped by 11 bases and J by 1 base; unmatched bases: 9. The V gene's germline CDR1 is MDHEN and CDR2 SYDVKM. This CDR3 has 15 residues. The CDR3 reads CAAVQDRVNTGELFF. The CDR3 bases are TGTGCCGCGGTCCAGGACAGGGTGAACACCGGGGAGCTGTTTTTT.

This clone was seen more than once but under ten times. One junction end does not reproduce the germline sequence, and a read error may be involved. The chain combines TRBV5-1 with TRBJ1-1; D not certain. Germline V CDR1 and CDR2: SGHRS, YFSETQ. The CDR3 has 12 amino acids. The CDR3 DNA is TGCGCCAGCAGCTTGGGGGCGTCACCTGCCAATTTT. Its protein product is CASSLGASPANF. Looking up the rest from reference TRBV5-1 and TRBJ1-1 gives the full variable domain: KAGVTQTPRYLIKTRGQQVTLSCSPISGHRSVSWYQQTPGQGLQFLFEYFSETQRNKGNFPGRFSGRQFSNSRSEMNVSTLELGDSALYLCASSLGASPANFGQGTRLTVV.

This chain links TRBV2 with TRBJ2-1; 7 nucleotides match TRBD1. The length of the CDR3 is 19 residues. Germline V CDR1 and CDR2: SNHLY, FYNNEI. Trimming at V came to 6 bases and at J to 0 bases, leaving 17 bases not matched to a gene. CDR3 residues: CASRPRDRGHTFSYNEQFF. As DNA, the CDR3 is TGTGCCAGCAGGCCCCGGGACAGAGGACATACATTCTCCTACAATGAGCAGTTCTTC.